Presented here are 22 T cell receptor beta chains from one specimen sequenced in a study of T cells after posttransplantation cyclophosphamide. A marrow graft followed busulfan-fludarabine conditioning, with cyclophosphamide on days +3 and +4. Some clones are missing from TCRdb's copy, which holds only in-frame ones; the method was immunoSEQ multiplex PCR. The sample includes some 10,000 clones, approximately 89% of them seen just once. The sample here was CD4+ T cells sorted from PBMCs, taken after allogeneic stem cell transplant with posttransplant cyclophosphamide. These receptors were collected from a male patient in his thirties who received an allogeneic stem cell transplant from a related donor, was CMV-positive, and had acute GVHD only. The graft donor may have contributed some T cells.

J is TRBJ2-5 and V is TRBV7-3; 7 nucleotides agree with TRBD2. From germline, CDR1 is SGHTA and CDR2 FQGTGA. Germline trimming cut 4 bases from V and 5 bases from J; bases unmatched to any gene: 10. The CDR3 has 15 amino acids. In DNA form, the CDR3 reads TGTGCCAGCAGCTCGAGCGGGGCGAGGAGGGAGACCCAGTACTTC. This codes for CASSSSGARRETQYF.

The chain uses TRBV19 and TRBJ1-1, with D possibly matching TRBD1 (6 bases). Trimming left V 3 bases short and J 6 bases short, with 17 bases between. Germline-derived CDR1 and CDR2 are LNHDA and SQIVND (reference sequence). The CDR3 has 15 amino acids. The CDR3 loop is CASSIVAQGFAEAFF. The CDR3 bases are TGTGCCAGTAGTATTGTCGCACAGGGATTCGCTGAAGCTTTCTTT.

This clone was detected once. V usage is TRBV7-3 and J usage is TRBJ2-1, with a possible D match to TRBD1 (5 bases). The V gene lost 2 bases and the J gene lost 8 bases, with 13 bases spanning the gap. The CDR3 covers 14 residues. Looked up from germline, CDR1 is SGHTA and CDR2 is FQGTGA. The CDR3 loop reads CASSLYQGPYEQFF. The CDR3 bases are TGTGCCAGCAGCTTATACCAGGGTCCCTATGAGCAGTTCTTC.

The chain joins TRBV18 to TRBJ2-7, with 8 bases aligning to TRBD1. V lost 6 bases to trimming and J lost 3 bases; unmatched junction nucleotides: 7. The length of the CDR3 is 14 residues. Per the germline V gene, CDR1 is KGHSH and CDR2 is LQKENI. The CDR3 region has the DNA TGTGCCAGCTCGGACAGGGTATCCCTCTACGAGCAGTACTTC. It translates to CASSDRVSLYEQYF.

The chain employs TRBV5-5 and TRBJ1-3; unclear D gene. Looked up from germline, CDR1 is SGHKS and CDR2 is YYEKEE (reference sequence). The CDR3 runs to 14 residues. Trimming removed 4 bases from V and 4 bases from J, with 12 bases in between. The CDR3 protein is CASSPQVPGNTIYF. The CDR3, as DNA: TGTGCCAGCAGCCCGCAGGTCCCCGGAAACACCATATATTTT.

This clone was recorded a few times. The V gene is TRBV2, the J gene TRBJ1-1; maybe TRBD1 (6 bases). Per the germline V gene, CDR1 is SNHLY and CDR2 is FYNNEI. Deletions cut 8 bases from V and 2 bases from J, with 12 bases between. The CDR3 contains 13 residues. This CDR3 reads CASGMGTNTEAFF. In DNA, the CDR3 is TGTGCCAGCGGCATGGGGACAAACACTGAAGCTTTCTTT.

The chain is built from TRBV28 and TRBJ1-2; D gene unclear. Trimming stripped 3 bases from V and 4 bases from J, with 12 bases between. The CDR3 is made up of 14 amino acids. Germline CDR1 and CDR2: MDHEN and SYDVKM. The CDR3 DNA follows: TGTGCCAGCAGTTTGGAGGGCGGTGTCTATGGCTACACCTTC. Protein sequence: CASSLEGGVYGYTF.

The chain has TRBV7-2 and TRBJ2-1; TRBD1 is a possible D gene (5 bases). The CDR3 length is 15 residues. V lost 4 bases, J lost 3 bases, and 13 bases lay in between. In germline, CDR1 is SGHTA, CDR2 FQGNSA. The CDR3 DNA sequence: TGTGCCAGCAGCTCTACAGGTACGAACTACAATGAGCAGTTCTTC. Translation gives CASSSTGTNYNEQFF.

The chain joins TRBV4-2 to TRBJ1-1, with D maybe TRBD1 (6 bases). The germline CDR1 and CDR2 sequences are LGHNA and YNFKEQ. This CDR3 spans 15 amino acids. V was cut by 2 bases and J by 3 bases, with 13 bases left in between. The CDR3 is CASSQSVQGDTEAFF. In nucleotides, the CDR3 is TGTGCCAGCAGCCAAAGCGTACAGGGCGACACTGAAGCTTTCTTT.

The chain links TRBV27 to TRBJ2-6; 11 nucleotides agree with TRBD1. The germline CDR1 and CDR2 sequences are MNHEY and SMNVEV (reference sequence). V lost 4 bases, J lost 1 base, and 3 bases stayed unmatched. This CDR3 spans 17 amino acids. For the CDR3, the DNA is TGTGCCAGCAGTTCGGGACAGGGGGGGTCTGGGGCCAACGTCCTGACTTTC. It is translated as CASSSGQGGSGANVLTF.

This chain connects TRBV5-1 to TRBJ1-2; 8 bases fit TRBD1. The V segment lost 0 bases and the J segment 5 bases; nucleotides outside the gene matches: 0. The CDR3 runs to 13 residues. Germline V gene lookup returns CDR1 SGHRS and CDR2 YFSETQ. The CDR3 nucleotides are TGCGCCAGCAGCTTGGGGGACAGGTATGGCTACACCTTC. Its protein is CASSLGDRYGYTF.

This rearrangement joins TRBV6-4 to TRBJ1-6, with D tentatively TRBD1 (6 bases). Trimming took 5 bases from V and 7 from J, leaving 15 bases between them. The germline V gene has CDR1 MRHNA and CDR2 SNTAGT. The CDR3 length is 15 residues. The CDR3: CASSPRQEINSPLHF. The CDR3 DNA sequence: TGTGCCAGCAGTCCTAGACAGGAAATCAATTCACCCCTCCACTTT.

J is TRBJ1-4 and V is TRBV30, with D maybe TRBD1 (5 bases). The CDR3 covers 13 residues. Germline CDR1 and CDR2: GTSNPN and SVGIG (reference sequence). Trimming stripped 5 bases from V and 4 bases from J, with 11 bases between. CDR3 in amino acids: CAWRGDLNEKLFF. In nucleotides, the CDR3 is TGTGCCTGGCGGGGGGACCTTAATGAAAAACTGTTTTTT.

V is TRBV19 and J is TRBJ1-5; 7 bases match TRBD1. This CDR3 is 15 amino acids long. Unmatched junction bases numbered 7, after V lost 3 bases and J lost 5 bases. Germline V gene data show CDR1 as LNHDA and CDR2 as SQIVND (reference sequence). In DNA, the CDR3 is TGTGCCAGTAGTATCGAGACAGGGAAGGATCAGCCCCAGCATTTT. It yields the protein CASSIETGKDQPQHF.

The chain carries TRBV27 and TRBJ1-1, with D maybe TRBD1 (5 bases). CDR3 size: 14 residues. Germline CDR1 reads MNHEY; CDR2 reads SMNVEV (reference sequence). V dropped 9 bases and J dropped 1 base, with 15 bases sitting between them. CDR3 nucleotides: TGTGCCAGTTCTAACAGGTCCCCGAACACTGAAGCTTTCTTT. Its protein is CASSNRSPNTEAFF.

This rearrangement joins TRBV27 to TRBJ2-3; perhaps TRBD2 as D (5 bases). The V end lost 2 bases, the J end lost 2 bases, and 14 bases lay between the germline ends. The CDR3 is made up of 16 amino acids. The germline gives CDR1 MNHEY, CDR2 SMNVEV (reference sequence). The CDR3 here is CASSLTGNLVTDTQYF. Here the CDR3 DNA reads TGTGCCAGCAGTTTAACCGGGAATCTGGTCACAGATACGCAGTATTTT.

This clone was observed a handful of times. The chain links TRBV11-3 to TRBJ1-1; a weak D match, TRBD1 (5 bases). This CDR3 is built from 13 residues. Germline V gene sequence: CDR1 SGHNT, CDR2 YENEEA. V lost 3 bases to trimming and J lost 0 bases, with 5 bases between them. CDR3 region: CASSLTVNTEAFF. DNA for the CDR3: TGTGCCAGCAGCTTGACAGTGAACACTGAAGCTTTCTTT.

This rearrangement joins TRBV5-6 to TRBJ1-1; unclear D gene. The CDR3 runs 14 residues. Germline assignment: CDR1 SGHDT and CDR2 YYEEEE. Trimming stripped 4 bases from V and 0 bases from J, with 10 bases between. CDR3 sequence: CASSLLRMNTEAFF. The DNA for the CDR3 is TGTGCCAGCAGCCTCCTGAGGATGAACACTGAAGCTTTCTTT. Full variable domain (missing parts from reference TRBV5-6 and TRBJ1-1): DAGVTQSPTHLIKTRGQQVTLRCSPKSGHDTVSWYQQALGQGPQFIFQYYEEEERQRGNFPDRFSGHQFPNYSSELNVNALLLGDSALYLCASSLLRMNTEAFFGQGTRLTVV.

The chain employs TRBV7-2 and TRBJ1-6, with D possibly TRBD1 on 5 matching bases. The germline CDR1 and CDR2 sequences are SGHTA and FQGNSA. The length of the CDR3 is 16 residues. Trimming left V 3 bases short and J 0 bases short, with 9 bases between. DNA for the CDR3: TGTGCCAGCAGCTTGGGGGGGAGCTCCTATAATTCACCCCTCCACTTT. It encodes CASSLGGSSYNSPLHF.

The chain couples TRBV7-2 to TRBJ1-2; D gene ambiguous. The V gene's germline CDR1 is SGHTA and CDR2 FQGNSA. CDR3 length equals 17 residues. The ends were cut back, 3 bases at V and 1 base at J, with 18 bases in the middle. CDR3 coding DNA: TGTGCCAGCAGCTTTCCAGGCAACAGTATACGTAACTATGGCTACACCTTC. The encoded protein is CASSFPGNSIRNYGYTF.

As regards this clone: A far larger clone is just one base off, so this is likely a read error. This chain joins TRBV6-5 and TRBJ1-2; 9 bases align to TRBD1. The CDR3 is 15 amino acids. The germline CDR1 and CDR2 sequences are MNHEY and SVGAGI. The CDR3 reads CASKPPGQGGYGYAF. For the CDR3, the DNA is TGTGCCAGCAAGCCCCCGGGACAGGGTGGCTATGGCTACGCCTTC.

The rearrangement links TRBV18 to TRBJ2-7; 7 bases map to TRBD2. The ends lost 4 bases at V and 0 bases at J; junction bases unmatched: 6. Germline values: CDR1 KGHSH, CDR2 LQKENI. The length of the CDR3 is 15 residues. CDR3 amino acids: CASSREGGSSYEQYF. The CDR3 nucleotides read TGTGCCAGCTCACGGGAGGGTGGGAGCTCCTACGAGCAGTACTTC.